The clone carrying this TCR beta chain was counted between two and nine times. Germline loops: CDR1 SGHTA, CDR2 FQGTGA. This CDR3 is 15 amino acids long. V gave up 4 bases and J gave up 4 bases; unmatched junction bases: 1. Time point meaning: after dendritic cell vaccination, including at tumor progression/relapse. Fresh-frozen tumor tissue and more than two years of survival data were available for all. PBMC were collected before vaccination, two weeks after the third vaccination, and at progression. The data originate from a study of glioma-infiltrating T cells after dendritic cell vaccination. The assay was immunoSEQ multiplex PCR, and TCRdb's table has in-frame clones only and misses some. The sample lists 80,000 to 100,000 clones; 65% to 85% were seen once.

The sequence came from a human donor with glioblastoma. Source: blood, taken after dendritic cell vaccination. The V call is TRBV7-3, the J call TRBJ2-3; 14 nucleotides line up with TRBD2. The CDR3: CASSSGLAGADTQYF. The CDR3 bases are TGTGCCAGCAGCTCGGGACTAGCGGGAGCAGATACGCAGTATTTT.